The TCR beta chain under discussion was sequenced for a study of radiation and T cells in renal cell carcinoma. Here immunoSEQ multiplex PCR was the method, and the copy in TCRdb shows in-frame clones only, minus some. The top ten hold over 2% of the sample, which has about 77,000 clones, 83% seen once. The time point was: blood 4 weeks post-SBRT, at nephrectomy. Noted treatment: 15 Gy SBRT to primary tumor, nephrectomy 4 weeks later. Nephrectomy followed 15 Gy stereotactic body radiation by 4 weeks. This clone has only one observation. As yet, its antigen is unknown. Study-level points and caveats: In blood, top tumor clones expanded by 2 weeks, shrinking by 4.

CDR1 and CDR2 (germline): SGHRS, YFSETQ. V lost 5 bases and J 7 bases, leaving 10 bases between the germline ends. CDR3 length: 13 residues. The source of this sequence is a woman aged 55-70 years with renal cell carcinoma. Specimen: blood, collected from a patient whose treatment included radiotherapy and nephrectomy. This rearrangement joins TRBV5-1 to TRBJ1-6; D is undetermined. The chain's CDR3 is CASRSQENSPLHF. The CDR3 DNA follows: TGCGCCAGCAGGTCCCAAGAAAATTCACCCCTCCACTTT.